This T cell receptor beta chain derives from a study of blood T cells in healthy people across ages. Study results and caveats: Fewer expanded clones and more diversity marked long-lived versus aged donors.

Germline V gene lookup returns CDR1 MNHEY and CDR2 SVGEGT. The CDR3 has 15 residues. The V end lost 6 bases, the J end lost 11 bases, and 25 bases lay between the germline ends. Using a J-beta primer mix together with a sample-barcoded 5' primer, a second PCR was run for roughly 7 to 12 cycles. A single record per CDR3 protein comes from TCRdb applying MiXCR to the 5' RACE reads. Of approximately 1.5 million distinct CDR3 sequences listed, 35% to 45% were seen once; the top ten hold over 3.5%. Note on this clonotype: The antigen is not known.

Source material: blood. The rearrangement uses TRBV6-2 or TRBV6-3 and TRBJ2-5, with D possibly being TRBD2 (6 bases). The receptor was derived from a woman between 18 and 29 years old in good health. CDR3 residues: CASSYGTAGIDEQYF. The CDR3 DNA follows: TGTGCCAGCAGCTATGGGACTGCGGGGATTGATGAGCAGTACTTC.